One sample yielded the 18 T cell receptor beta chains listed below, sequenced in a study of OX40 agonist ivuxolimab in advanced cancers. Profiled with immunoSEQ multiplex PCR; TCRdb holds only in-frame clones, not every one. The sample includes about 79,000 clones, roughly nine tenths seen only once; the top ten take under 15%. The specimen comprised CD4+ or CD8+ T cells sorted from blood, sampled in a trial of the OX40 agonist ivuxolimab. The receptor source for this set is an adult with an advanced solid tumor such as melanoma, head and neck, liver or kidney cancer.

The gene calls are TRBV10-1 and TRBJ2-2; TRBD1 or TRBD2 may be the D gene (6 bases each). V lost 4 bases and J lost 6, with 15 bases in between. Germline V CDR1 and CDR2: WNHNN, SYGVQD (reference sequence). This CDR3 comprises 15 residues. The CDR3 reads CASSAAGERAGELFF. The CDR3 DNA reads TGCGCCAGCAGTGCCGCAGGGGAGCGGGCCGGGGAGCTGTTTTTT.

Here the CDR3 DNA reads TGTGCCAGCTCACCGATTGCAGACCTGAACACCGGGGAGCTGTTTTTT. Its translation: CASSPIADLNTGELFF. This chain joins TRBV18 and TRBJ2-2; D unclear. V dropped 3 bases and J dropped 1 base, with 12 bases sitting between them. The length of the CDR3 is 16 residues. The germline V gene has CDR1 KGHSH and CDR2 LQKENI. The full variable domain, its missing parts supplied by reference TRBV18 and TRBJ2-2, is NAGVMQNPRHLVRRRGQEARLRCSPMKGHSHVYWYRQLPEEGLKFMVYLQKENIIDESGMPKERFSAEFPKEGPSILRIQQVVRGDSAAYFCASSPIADLNTGELFFGEGSRLTVL.

The chain links TRBV7-8 to TRBJ1-1; D is unclear. Trimming cost V 5 bases and J 5 bases, with 24 bases left between them. Germline-derived CDR1 and CDR2 are SGHVS and FQNEAQ. The CDR3 sequence is 17 residues long. CDR3 protein: CASSRRLFMAVGTEAFF. DNA for the CDR3: TGTGCCAGCAGCCGACGACTTTTTATGGCAGTTGGGACTGAAGCTTTCTTT.

The V and J genes are TRBV18 and TRBJ1-3; possible D gene TRBD1, 6 bases. Germline CDR1 KGHSH, CDR2 LQKENI. With 3 bases removed from V and 4 bases from J, the gap between germline ends came to 16 bases. CDR3 length equals 16 residues. The chain's CDR3 is CASSPMGGTFGNTIYF. The CDR3 DNA reads TGTGCCAGCTCACCGATGGGCGGGACATTCGGAAACACCATATATTTT.

The chain combines TRBV4-1 with TRBJ2-7; 9 bases line up with TRBD2. CDR3 length: 16 amino acids. V lost 0 bases and J lost 5; bases outside the gene matches: 8. Per germline, CDR1 MGHRA and CDR2 YSYEKL. The CDR3 DNA reads as TGCGCCAGCAGCCAAGATCCCACCGCGGGGGGGCACGAGCAGTACTTC. Protein product: CASSQDPTAGGHEQYF.

The chain combines TRBV11-2 with TRBJ2-2, with no clear D. The CDR3 covers 13 residues. Trimming left V 2 bases short and J 6 bases short, with 7 bases between. The germline CDR1 and CDR2 sequences are SGHAT and FQNNGV. CDR3 sequence (DNA): TGTGCCAGCAGCTTAACCTGGGCCGGGGAGCTGTTTTTT. It specifies CASSLTWAGELFF.

V and J are TRBV11-1 and TRBJ1-1; weak D call: TRBD1 (5 bases). Trimming removed 5 bases at V and 11 bases at J, with 21 bases between. The length of the CDR3 is 14 residues. The germline V gene has CDR1 SGHAT and CDR2 FQDESV (reference sequence). Here the CDR3 reads CASSDLGRYLGAFF. Written as DNA, the CDR3 is TGTGCCAGCAGCGACCTGGGACGGTACCTGGGCGCTTTCTTT.

The chain couples TRBV7-3 to TRBJ2-1; weak D call: TRBD1 (5 bases). This CDR3 has 13 residues. Germline V CDR1 and CDR2: SGHTA, FQGTGA. V lost 1 base and J 10 bases, leaving 11 bases between the germline ends. The CDR3 sequence: CASSLMQGGEQFF. In DNA, the CDR3 is TGTGCCAGCAGCTTAATGCAGGGTGGAGAGCAGTTCTTC.

The chain carries TRBV7-9 and TRBJ2-7; D call uncertain. Germline lookup yields CDR1 SEHNR and CDR2 FQNEAQ (reference sequence). The length of the CDR3 is 15 residues. Trimming removed 5 bases at V and 5 bases at J, with 19 bases between. The CDR3 reads CASSGKTDARDEQYF. DNA for the CDR3: TGTGCCAGCAGCGGAAAGACGGACGCACGGGACGAGCAGTACTTC.

CDR3 DNA: TGTGCCAGCAGCCCTCGACAGATCCTTCTCTATGGCTACACCTTC. It is translated as CASSPRQILLYGYTF. J is TRBJ1-2 and V is TRBV6-5; perhaps TRBD1 as D (5 bases). This CDR3 is built from 15 residues. Trimming shortened V by 6 bases and J by 4 bases, and 18 bases separated the two germline ends. The V gene's germline CDR1 is MNHEY and CDR2 SVGAGI.

V and J are TRBV27 and TRBJ1-5; 11 bases align to TRBD1. Looked up from germline, CDR1 is MNHEY and CDR2 is SMNVEV (reference sequence). J lost 0 bases, V lost 5 bases, and 9 bases had no gene match. The CDR3 is 18 amino acids. The CDR3 nucleotides read TGTGCCAGCAGTCCCGACCGGACAGGGGGCTATAGCAATCAGCCCCAGCATTTT. It codes for CASSPDRTGGYSNQPQHF.

The gene calls are TRBV28 and TRBJ1-6; tentative D call: TRBD1 (5 bases). In germline, CDR1 is MDHEN, CDR2 SYDVKM. The CDR3 sequence is 17 residues long. V shed 3 bases and J shed 8 bases, with 20 bases lying between them. The CDR3 nucleotides are TGTGCCAGCAGTTTGGGTCTCGGGGCGGTGGGGGATTCACCCCTCCACTTT. This codes for CASSLGLGAVGDSPLHF.

The rearrangement joins TRBV29-1 to TRBJ1-1; 11 bases match TRBD1. Germline V CDR1 and CDR2: SQVTM, ANQGSEA. J gave up 5 bases and V 7 bases, and 9 bases lay outside the gene matches. The CDR3 spans 14 residues. CDR3: CSASDRGRETEAFF. CDR3 DNA: TGCAGCGCTTCGGACAGGGGGCGCGAAACTGAAGCTTTCTTT.

The rearrangement uses TRBV5-6 and TRBJ2-1; TRBD1 agrees at 11 bases. V gave up 7 bases and J gave up 3 bases; unmatched junction bases: 3. This CDR3 comprises 14 residues. Germline CDR1 reads SGHDT; CDR2 reads YYEEEE. The DNA for the CDR3 is TGTGCCAGCGGGACAGGGGGGGGCTACAATGAGCAGTTCTTC. Its protein product is CASGTGGGYNEQFF. Supplemented by reference TRBV5-6 and TRBJ2-1, the full variable domain reads DAGVTQSPTHLIKTRGQQVTLRCSPKSGHDTVSWYQQALGQGPQFIFQYYEEEERQRGNFPDRFSGHQFPNYSSELNVNALLLGDSALYLCASGTGGGYNEQFFGPGTRLTVL.

This chain uses TRBV10-1 with TRBJ2-7; tentative D call: TRBD1 (6 bases). Germline-derived CDR1 and CDR2 are WNHNN and SYGVQD (reference sequence). The CDR3 loop spans 15 amino acids. V was shortened by 6 bases and J by 5 bases, with 20 bases between the two germline ends. CDR3 protein: CASSENQGQNDEQYF. The DNA for the CDR3 is TGCGCCAGCAGCGAGAATCAAGGACAGAACGACGAGCAGTACTTC.

The chain's CDR3 is CASSPNRGTNEKLFF. The CDR3 DNA sequence: TGTGCCAGCAGTCCGAACAGGGGAACTAATGAAAAACTGTTTTTT. The gene calls are TRBV27 and TRBJ1-4; 7 bases line up with TRBD1. The V segment lost 5 bases and the J segment 1 base; nucleotides outside the gene matches: 4. The CDR3 contains 15 residues. Looked up from germline, CDR1 is MNHEY and CDR2 is SMNVEV (reference sequence).

The V call is TRBV7-2, the J call TRBJ1-5; D call uncertain. Trimming pared 0 bases from V and 3 bases from J, leaving 6 bases between. The CDR3 is made up of 14 amino acids. CDR1 SGHTA and CDR2 FQGNSA come from the germline V gene. The CDR3 DNA sequence: TGTGCCAGCAGCTTAGCCGGGGACAATCAGCCCCAGCATTTT. Translated, it gives CASSLAGDNQPQHF.

J is TRBJ1-1 and V is TRBV7-9, with a weak D call TRBD1 (6 bases). The length of the CDR3 is 15 residues. V lost 4 bases and J 4 bases, leaving 16 bases between the germline ends. From germline, CDR1 is SEHNR and CDR2 FQNEAQ (reference sequence). Here the CDR3 DNA reads TGTGCCAGCAGCTCCTCCGGGGGGCTAGGCACTGAAGCTTTCTTT. Its protein product is CASSSSGGLGTEAFF.